The clone carrying this TCR beta chain was observed a few times. Antigen unknown. Germline values: CDR1 LNHDA, CDR2 SQIVND (reference sequence). V lost 4 bases and J lost 0, with 10 bases in between. This CDR3 comprises 15 residues. The PCR contained 60 Vbeta and 13 Jbeta primers. The data were produced by immunoSEQ multiplex PCR, yet TCRdb's version contains in-frame clones alone and is incomplete. This repertoire shows approximately 100,000 clones, roughly three fifths found once; its top ten account for 3.2%. The data derive from a study of cytomegalovirus exposure and HLA in healthy donors. The study, taken as a whole, reports: A missense variant in DCLRE1C was later tied to TCR beta V- and J-gene trimming.

This clonotype was sampled from a man aged 55-75 years in good health and CMV-seronegative. The chain uses TRBV19 and TRBJ2-1; perhaps TRBD2 as D (6 bases). Sequencing used PBMCs. The CDR3 reads CASSSGESSYNEQFF. Written as DNA, the CDR3 is TGTGCCAGTAGTAGCGGGGAGAGCTCCTACAATGAGCAGTTCTTC.